The rows below give T cell receptor beta chains drawn from one sample of a study of blood T cell repertoires in COVID-19. Assay: immunoSEQ multiplex PCR; the TCRdb copy retains only in-frame clones and omits some. Of about 170,000 clones listed, 65% to 80% are singletons. Source material: PBMCs or T cells enriched from blood (not recorded which). The receptors originated from a woman in her 70s in a cohort exposed to, infected with or recovered from COVID-19 (not recorded which). CDR3s include the opening cysteine and the closing phenylalanine or tryptophan. The order of the fields is clone size, V gene, J gene, D gene, CDR3 DNA, CDR3 protein. A D gene is named only where the DNA matches it firmly. For some rows the clone size is stated as once, few or many, or as a class when expanded; others skip it.

clone size: .; V gene: TRBV28; J gene: TRBJ2-1; D gene: TRBD2; CDR3 DNA: TGTGCCAGCAGTCCTACGGGGGGGAGACTCTACAATGAGCAGTTCTTC; CDR3 protein: CASSPTGGRLYNEQFF
clone size: .; V gene: TRBV5-1; J gene: TRBJ2-3; D gene: .; CDR3 DNA: TGCGCCAGCAGCTTGGCTGATCGGCTAGACCTGGCGTATTTT; CDR3 protein: CASSLADRLDLAYF
clone size: few; V gene: TRBV27; J gene: TRBJ2-7; D gene: TRBD2; CDR3 DNA: TGTGCCAGCAGTTTGACTAGCGTCCTCGGAGTAGAGCAGTACTTC; CDR3 protein: CASSLTSVLGVEQYF
clone size: .; V gene: TRBV7-8; J gene: TRBJ2-7; D gene: .; CDR3 DNA: TGTGCCAGCAGCTTAGGCGGCTTAGTCTCCTACGAGCAGTACTTC; CDR3 protein: CASSLGGLVSYEQYF
clone size: .; V gene: TRBV5-5; J gene: TRBJ2-7; D gene: TRBD2; CDR3 DNA: TGTGCCAGCAGCTTGGGAGCTAGCGGGAGCTCCTACGAGCAGTACTTC; CDR3 protein: CASSLGASGSSYEQYF
clone size: .; V gene: TRBV6-5; J gene: TRBJ1-2; D gene: TRBD1; CDR3 DNA: TGTGCCAGCAGTCCCCGGGACAGGGAAGACTATGGCTACACCTTC; CDR3 protein: CASSPRDREDYGYTF
clone size: .; V gene: TRBV28; J gene: TRBJ2-7; D gene: TRBD2; CDR3 DNA: TGTGCCAGCGTTGGGCCTAGCGGGCCTTCCTACGAGCAGTACTTC; CDR3 protein: CASVGPSGPSYEQYF
clone size: .; V gene: TRBV28; J gene: TRBJ2-7; D gene: .; CDR3 DNA: TGTGCCAGCAGTCCCGACCAATTCGAGGACGAGCAGTACTTC; CDR3 protein: CASSPDQFEDEQYF
clone size: .; V gene: TRBV28; J gene: TRBJ2-1; D gene: .; CDR3 DNA: TGTGCCAGCAGTTTACAACAGAAGTTCTATGAGCAGTTCTTC; CDR3 protein: CASSLQQKFYEQFF
clone size: .; V gene: TRBV28; J gene: TRBJ1-5; D gene: .; CDR3 DNA: TGTGCCAGCAGCCGTTTCCGGGAGTTATATCAGCCCCAGCATTTT; CDR3 protein: CASSRFRELYQPQHF
clone size: .; V gene: TRBV5-4; J gene: TRBJ1-2; D gene: .; CDR3 DNA: TGTGCCAGCAGCTTGAATGAGAACTATGGCTACACCTTC; CDR3 protein: CASSLNENYGYTF
clone size: once; V gene: TRBV28; J gene: TRBJ2-7; D gene: .; CDR3 DNA: TGTGCCAGCAGTCCCGGGACACCCTACGAGCAGTACTTC; CDR3 protein: CASSPGTPYEQYF
clone size: .; V gene: TRBV15; J gene: TRBJ1-3; D gene: .; CDR3 DNA: TGTGCCACCAGCAGAGCCCAGGGGAACGGAAACACCATATATTTT; CDR3 protein: CATSRAQGNGNTIYF
clone size: few; V gene: TRBV6-5; J gene: TRBJ1-4; D gene: TRBD1; CDR3 DNA: TGTGCCAGCAGGTCAGGGGGAGCTAATGAAAAACTGTTTTTT; CDR3 protein: CASRSGGANEKLFF
clone size: .; V gene: TRBV10-2; J gene: TRBJ2-3; D gene: TRBD2; CDR3 DNA: TGCGCCAGCAGTGGCCCCGGACTAGCGGGAGTAGATACGCAGTATTTT; CDR3 protein: CASSGPGLAGVDTQYF
clone size: .; V gene: TRBV9; J gene: TRBJ2-3; D gene: .; CDR3 DNA: .; CDR3 protein: CASSVDPSGSKIRSIF
clone size: .; V gene: TRBV28; J gene: TRBJ1-6; D gene: .; CDR3 DNA: TGTGCCAGCAGTTTAGGGCGTTCACCCCTCCACTTT; CDR3 protein: CASSLGRSPLHF
clone size: .; V gene: TRBV19; J gene: TRBJ1-1; D gene: .; CDR3 DNA: TGTGCCAGTAGTCGGAGGGGCGAACTGGCTTTCTTT; CDR3 protein: CASSRRGELAFF
clone size: .; V gene: TRBV14; J gene: TRBJ2-5; D gene: TRBD1; CDR3 DNA: TGTGCCAGCAGCCAACGACAGGGATGGGAGACCCAGTACTTC; CDR3 protein: CASSQRQGWETQYF
clone size: .; V gene: TRBV19; J gene: TRBJ2-3; D gene: TRBD2; CDR3 DNA: TGTGCCAGTACCGGCGGGAGCAGAGATACGCAGTATTTT; CDR3 protein: CASTGGSRDTQYF
clone size: .; V gene: TRBV19; J gene: TRBJ1-2; D gene: TRBD1; CDR3 DNA: TGTGCCAGTAGTATTACAGGGGCTGGCTACACCTTC; CDR3 protein: CASSITGAGYTF
clone size: .; V gene: TRBV6-1; J gene: TRBJ2-1; D gene: .; CDR3 DNA: TGTGCCAGCAGTGAAAACAGATTTGATGAGCAGTTCTTC; CDR3 protein: CASSENRFDEQFF
clone size: .; V gene: TRBV28; J gene: TRBJ1-6; D gene: .; CDR3 DNA: TGTGCCAGCAGTCCCTCGGGTCTTAATTCACCCCTCCACTTT; CDR3 protein: CASSPSGLNSPLHF
clone size: few; V gene: TRBV28; J gene: TRBJ2-5; D gene: TRBD2; CDR3 DNA: TGTGCCAGCAGTGAAGCGGGAGGAGAGACCCAGTACTTC; CDR3 protein: CASSEAGGETQYF
clone size: .; V gene: TRBV7-3; J gene: TRBJ2-5; D gene: .; CDR3 DNA: TGTGCCAGCAGCTTAACGGGGCTGGGGCAAGAGACCCAGTACTTC; CDR3 protein: CASSLTGLGQETQYF
clone size: .; V gene: TRBV29-1; J gene: TRBJ2-1; D gene: TRBD2; CDR3 DNA: TGCAGCGTTTGGGACTATCAACGATGGGAAAAAAGGAATGAGCAGTTCTTC; CDR3 protein: CSVWDYQRWEKRNEQFF
clone size: .; V gene: TRBV24-1; J gene: TRBJ2-3; D gene: .; CDR3 DNA: TGTGCCACCAGTGAGGCACAGCTTACCCCGTCAGATACGCAGTATTTT; CDR3 protein: CATSEAQLTPSDTQYF
clone size: few; V gene: TRBV2; J gene: TRBJ1-4; D gene: TRBD1; CDR3 DNA: TGTGCCAGCAGACCGGGACAGTATGAAAAACTGTTTTTT; CDR3 protein: CASRPGQYEKLFF
clone size: .; V gene: TRBV3-1/TRBV3-2; J gene: TRBJ2-7; D gene: TRBD2; CDR3 DNA: TGTGCCAGCAGCCAAGGGGGACTAGGATACCCCCTTAGGAGTAATAGCGGCCTCTTC; CDR3 protein: CASSQGGLGYPLRSNSGLF
clone size: once; V gene: TRBV24-1; J gene: TRBJ2-1; D gene: TRBD2; CDR3 DNA: TGTGCCACCAGTGAGACTCGGACTAGCGGGAGCTACAATGAGCAGTTCTTC; CDR3 protein: CATSETRTSGSYNEQFF
clone size: once; V gene: TRBV12-3/TRBV12-4; J gene: TRBJ2-3; D gene: TRBD2; CDR3 DNA: TGTGCCAGCAGACTAGCGGGAGTGGATACGCAGTATTTT; CDR3 protein: CASRLAGVDTQYF
clone size: .; V gene: TRBV5-4; J gene: TRBJ2-3; D gene: .; CDR3 DNA: TGTGCCAGCAGCTTTCGGCTAGCACCAAAGGCGGATACGCAGTATTTT; CDR3 protein: CASSFRLAPKADTQYF